These 27 T cell receptor beta chains originate from one sample sequenced in a study of blood T cell repertoires in COVID-19. Some clones are missing from TCRdb's copy, which holds only in-frame ones; the method was immunoSEQ multiplex PCR. The data show 310,000 or so clones, roughly 85% seen once. Sequenced input: PBMCs or T cells enriched from blood (not recorded which). These TCRs come from a woman aged 40 to 50 who had recovered from COVID-19.

The chain couples TRBV7-2 to TRBJ1-6, with TRBD1 as a possible D gene (5 bases). From germline, CDR1 is SGHTA and CDR2 FQGNSA. The CDR3 length is 16 residues. The V and J ends lost 2 bases and 6 bases respectively, with 14 bases between them. As DNA, the CDR3 is TGTGCCAGCAGCTTATTAGGATTGGGGGGTAATTCACCCCTCCACTTT. It is translated as CASSLLGLGGNSPLHF.

The chain couples TRBV24-1 to TRBJ2-1; 7 bases align to TRBD1. Germline-derived CDR1 and CDR2 are KGHDR and SFDVKD. The CDR3 consists of 15 residues. J gave up 7 bases and V 1 base, and 6 bases lay outside the gene matches. The DNA of the CDR3 is TGTGCCACCAGTGATTTTGAAGGGGGCGCGAATGAGCAGTTCTTC. Its translation: CATSDFEGGANEQFF.

The chain employs TRBV30 and TRBJ1-2; TRBD1 might be the D (5 bases). V dropped 4 bases and J dropped 4 bases, with 13 bases sitting between them. The CDR3 extends over 13 amino acids. Per germline, CDR1 GTSNPN and CDR2 SVGIG (reference sequence). The DNA for the CDR3 is TGTGCCTGGATAGGTCTCGGGGGCTATGGCTACACCTTC. Encoded protein: CAWIGLGGYGYTF.

The V gene is TRBV11-2, the J gene TRBJ2-1; 10 bases line up with TRBD2. Germline CDR1 and CDR2: SGHAT and FQNNGV. The junction had 9 bases not matched to a gene; V was cut back by 1 base and J by 9 bases. The CDR3 runs to 16 residues. The CDR3 loop reads CASSLGASGRGTEQFF. DNA of the CDR3: TGTGCCAGCAGCTTAGGGGCCAGCGGGAGGGGCACTGAGCAGTTCTTC.

V gene TRBV11-2 combines with J gene TRBJ2-4, with TRBD1 identical over 7 bases. The germline V gene encodes CDR1 SGHAT and CDR2 FQNNGV. This CDR3 is 14 amino acids long. Trimming took 3 bases from V and 8 from J; bases not matched to a gene: 7. The CDR3 loop reads CASSFLRDSDIQYF. In DNA, the CDR3 is TGTGCCAGCAGCTTCCTCCGGGACAGCGACATTCAGTACTTC.

The sample holds one count of this clone. The chain carries TRBV18 and TRBJ1-1, with a possible D match to TRBD1 (5 bases). V lost 1 base and J 5 bases, leaving 14 bases between the germline ends. The CDR3 spans 15 residues. Germline V lookup: CDR1 KGHSH, CDR2 LQKENI. The CDR3 DNA is TGTGCCAGCTCACCACGGGGAGGGGCGCGGACTGAAGCTTTCTTT. Amino acid sequence: CASSPRGGARTEAFF.

This clone was seen a few times. The rearrangement uses TRBV2 and TRBJ1-1; TRBD1 is a possible D gene (6 bases). This CDR3 spans 13 amino acids. Germline V gene data show CDR1 as SNHLY and CDR2 as FYNNEI. The V and J ends lost 4 bases and 7 bases respectively, with 13 bases between them. The DNA of the CDR3 is TGTGCCAGCAGTGCTGAGGGGGTCGGTGAAGCTTTCTTT. Protein: CASSAEGVGEAFF.

The chain has TRBV28 and TRBJ1-5, with 7 bases identical to TRBD1. The V gene end was trimmed by 5 bases and the J gene end by 4 bases; junction bases not matched to a gene: 11. This CDR3 is built from 16 residues. Germline lookup yields CDR1 MDHEN and CDR2 SYDVKM. CDR3 region: CASSRAWGTVNQPQHF. CDR3 bases: TGTGCCAGCAGTAGAGCATGGGGGACAGTTAATCAGCCCCAGCATTTT.

The V and J genes are TRBV7-8 and TRBJ1-4; D not resolved. Trimming took 4 bases from V and 8 from J, leaving 17 bases between them. The germline V gene encodes CDR1 SGHVS and CDR2 FQNEAQ. CDR3 length: 15 residues. CDR3 residues: CASSSSNMAGEKLFF. CDR3 bases: TGTGCCAGCAGCTCGAGTAATATGGCAGGCGAAAAACTGTTTTTT.

The chain couples TRBV4-3 to TRBJ1-5; weak D call: TRBD1 (6 bases). Trimming left V 0 bases short and J 7 bases short, with 16 bases between. Germline V gives CDR1 LGHNA, CDR2 YSLEER. This CDR3 has 16 residues. CDR3 nucleotide sequence: TGCGCCAGCAGCCAAGATGATACAGGGCAGCGACAGCCCCAGCATTTT. Translated, it gives CASSQDDTGQRQPQHF.

The V gene is TRBV7-2, the J gene TRBJ2-1; 8 nucleotides align to TRBD2. J lost 2 bases, V lost 5 bases, and 17 bases had no gene match. The CDR3 loop spans 19 amino acids. Germline CDR1 is SGHTA and CDR2 is FQGNSA. The chain's CDR3 is CASSPIGLAGRRAYNEQFF. Written as DNA, the CDR3 is TGTGCCAGCAGCCCCATCGGGCTAGCGGGTCGCAGAGCCTACAATGAGCAGTTCTTC.

This chain connects TRBV24-1 to TRBJ2-7; D might be TRBD1 (6 bases). CDR1 and CDR2 from the germline V gene are KGHDR and SFDVKD. This CDR3 spans 16 amino acids. V was clipped by 4 bases and J by 5 bases, with 20 bases between them. The CDR3 nucleotides read TGTGCCACCAGTGAGCTTGCTTGGCAGGGGACCCACGAGCAGTACTTC. It yields the protein CATSELAWQGTHEQYF.

The table lists this clone with a few counts. This sequence joins TRBV12-3 or TRBV12-4 and TRBJ2-1; D call uncertain. The CDR3 loop spans 12 amino acids. Trimming stripped 5 bases from V and 6 bases from J, with 8 bases between. CDR3 nucleotides: TGTGCCAGCAGTCTCGCAGTCAATGAGCAGTTCTTC. This gives the protein CASSLAVNEQFF.

The chain employs TRBV19 and TRBJ2-6; TRBD1 matches 11 bases. This CDR3 contains 17 residues. V was clipped by 3 bases and J by 2 bases; unmatched bases: 3. The germline CDR1 and CDR2 sequences are LNHDA and SQIVND (reference sequence). The CDR3 loop reads CASSIRTGGAGANVLTF. The CDR3 coding sequence is TGTGCCAGTAGTATCAGGACAGGGGGCGCTGGGGCCAACGTCCTGACTTTC.

This clone was detected a few times. The CDR3 bases are TGTGCCAGCAGCCAAGTCAGGGCCGAGCAGTACTTC. Protein: CASSQVRAEQYF. This chain uses TRBV3-1 (or the pseudogene TRBV3-2) with TRBJ2-7; possible D gene TRBD1, 5 bases. Germline V gene data show CDR1 as LGHDT and CDR2 as YNNKEL (reference sequence). The CDR3 length is 12 residues. The ends were cut back, 1 base at V and 6 bases at J, with 7 bases in the middle.

The V and J genes are TRBV19 and TRBJ2-1, with TRBD2 matching 11 bases. Germline V gene data show CDR1 as LNHDA and CDR2 as SQIVND (reference sequence). This CDR3 spans 16 amino acids. The trim removed 4 bases at V and 8 bases at J, leaving 10 bases unmatched. The CDR3 sequence: CASSKLAGVMRDEQFF. DNA of the CDR3: TGTGCCAGTAGTAAACTAGCGGGAGTCATGAGGGATGAGCAGTTCTTC.

The V call is TRBV5-6, the J call TRBJ2-7, with D possibly TRBD1 on 5 matching bases. V gave up 9 bases and J gave up 2 bases, with 12 bases separating them. The germline CDR1 and CDR2 sequences are SGHDT and YYEEEE. The CDR3 has 12 amino acids. The CDR3 region is CATRQSAYEQYF. As DNA, the CDR3 is TGTGCCACCAGACAGTCTGCCTACGAGCAGTACTTC.

The chain has TRBV30 and TRBJ2-1; D might be TRBD2 (7 bases). The CDR3 has 15 amino acids. The V and J ends lost 2 bases and 9 bases respectively, with 20 bases between them. The germline V gene has CDR1 GTSNPN and CDR2 SVGIG (reference sequence). For the CDR3, the DNA is TGTGCCTGGAGTCGCGACGGGGGGCGCAACGGTGAGCAGTTCTTC. The encoded protein is CAWSRDGGRNGEQFF.

The J gene is TRBJ2-1, the V gene TRBV7-3; weak D call: TRBD1 (6 bases). This CDR3 contains 15 residues. Germline-derived CDR1 and CDR2 are SGHTA and FQGTGA. Trimming took off 5 bases at V and 8 bases at J, with 19 bases between the two ends. The CDR3 protein is CASSPMGQSLDEQFF. CDR3 DNA: TGTGCCAGCAGCCCTATGGGACAAAGCTTGGATGAGCAGTTCTTC.

The chain is built from TRBV12-5 and TRBJ2-1, with D possibly matching TRBD2 (5 bases). Germline lookup yields CDR1 LGHNT and CDR2 FRNRAP. Trimming took 4 bases from V and 4 from J, leaving 11 bases between them. The CDR3 extends over 14 amino acids. Written as DNA, the CDR3 is TGTGCTAGTGGTTACGGAGGAATTTACAATGAGCAGTTCTTC. Translation: CASGYGGIYNEQFF.

V and J are TRBV6-5 and TRBJ1-2; the match to TRBD1 covers 7 bases. Germline values: CDR1 MNHEY, CDR2 SVGAGI. CDR3 size: 14 residues. J gave up 3 bases and V 6 bases, and 7 bases lay outside the gene matches. CDR3 protein: CASSRQGLHYGYTF. The CDR3 region has the DNA TGTGCCAGCAGCCGACAGGGCCTCCACTATGGCTACACCTTC.

This clone occurred a few times. V usage is TRBV28 and J usage is TRBJ1-2, with D uncertain. The CDR3 covers 14 residues. Germline CDR1 is MDHEN and CDR2 is SYDVKM. The V end was cut by 6 bases, the J end by 2 bases, with 13 bases between. DNA of the CDR3: TGTGCCAGCAGCTCGGGAATCTTAAACTATGGCTACACCTTC. This codes for CASSSGILNYGYTF.

This chain links TRBV7-9 with TRBJ2-2; TRBD1 aligns across 7 bases. V dropped 7 bases and J dropped 4; count of bases not matched to a gene: 6. CDR1 and CDR2 (germline): SEHNR, FQNEAQ (reference sequence). CDR3 length: 14 amino acids. The CDR3: CASITTGSTGELFF. The CDR3 DNA reads TGTGCCAGCATAACGACAGGGTCCACCGGGGAGCTGTTTTTT. Variable domain in full (rest from reference TRBV7-9 and TRBJ2-2): DTGVSQNPRHKITKRGQNVTFRCDPISEHNRLYWYRQTLGQGPEFLTYFQNEAQLEKSRLLSDRFSAERPKGSFSTLEIQRTEQGDSAMYLCASITTGSTGELFFGEGSRLTVL.

The CDR3 spells CASSPLTGGEGSPLHF. The CDR3 DNA reads as TGTGCCAGCTCACCATTGACAGGAGGCGAAGGCTCACCCCTCCACTTT. The genes are TRBV18 and TRBJ1-6, with D possibly TRBD1 on 6 matching bases. V lost 2 bases to trimming and J lost 10 bases, with 18 bases between them. Germline V gene sequence: CDR1 KGHSH, CDR2 LQKENI. The CDR3 spans 16 residues.

The rearrangement uses TRBV14 and TRBJ2-6; 7 positions match TRBD2. V lost 0 bases to trimming and J lost 1 base; unmatched junction nucleotides: 15. The CDR3 covers 21 residues. CDR1 is SGHDN, CDR2 FVKESK, per germline. In DNA, the CDR3 is TGTGCCAGCAGCCAAGAACCACCTAGCGGCGGGGGATTTTCTGGGGCCAACGTCCTGACTTTC. Encoded protein: CASSQEPPSGGGFSGANVLTF.

This clone was seen a few times. The identical CDR3 is also encoded by other nucleotide sequences in the sample. The V and J genes are TRBV12-3 or TRBV12-4 and TRBJ1-1; perhaps TRBD1 as D (5 bases). There are 13 residues in the CDR3. V was cut by 3 bases and J by 1 base, with 6 bases left in between. CDR3 DNA sequence: TGTGCCAGCAGTTTCAGGGAGAACACTGAAGCTTTCTTT. It yields the protein CASSFRENTEAFF.

The rearrangement uses TRBV6-5 and TRBJ2-1; a weak D match, TRBD1 (6 bases). V was cut by 0 bases and J by 3 bases, with 9 bases left in between. Germline CDR1 reads MNHEY; CDR2 reads SVGAGI. This CDR3 is 15 amino acids long. DNA for the CDR3: TGTGCCAGCAGTTACTCACAGGGAGTCTACAATGAGCAGTTCTTC. Its protein product is CASSYSQGVYNEQFF.